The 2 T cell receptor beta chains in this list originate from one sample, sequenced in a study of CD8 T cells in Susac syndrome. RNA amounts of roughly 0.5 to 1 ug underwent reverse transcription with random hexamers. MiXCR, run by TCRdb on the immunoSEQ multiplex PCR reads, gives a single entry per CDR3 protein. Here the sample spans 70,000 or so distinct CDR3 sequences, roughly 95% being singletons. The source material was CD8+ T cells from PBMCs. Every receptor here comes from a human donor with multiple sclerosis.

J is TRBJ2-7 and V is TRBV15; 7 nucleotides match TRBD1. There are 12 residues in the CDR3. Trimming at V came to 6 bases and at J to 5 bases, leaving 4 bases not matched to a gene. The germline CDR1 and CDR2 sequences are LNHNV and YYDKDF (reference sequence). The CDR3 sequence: CATRQGTHEQYF. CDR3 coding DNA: TGTGCCACCAGACAGGGGACCCACGAGCAGTACTTC.

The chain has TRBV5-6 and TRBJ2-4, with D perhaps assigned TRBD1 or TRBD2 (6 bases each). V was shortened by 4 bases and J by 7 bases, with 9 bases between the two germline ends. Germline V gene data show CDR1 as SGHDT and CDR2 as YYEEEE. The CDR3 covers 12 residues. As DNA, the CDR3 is TGTGCCAGCAGCCAAGGGGGGAACATTCAGTACTTC. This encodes CASSQGGNIQYF.